What follows is one T cell receptor beta chain and its context. The antigen is not known. This record belongs to a study of CXCR3-negative and CXCR3-positive naive CD8 T cells. On the study more broadly: Cumulative TRB read yield was 130 million to 150 million, averaging about 1.5 +/- 0.3 million per library.

Points from the study as a whole: Similar TRBV-TRBJ usage characterized naive CXCR3-negative and CXCR3-positive cells; memory cells differed.

This CDR3 region has 14 residues. Germline values: CDR1 MDHEN, CDR2 SYDVKM. CD45RO-CCR7+CD27+CD95- was the phenotype of naive CD8+ T cells. The study made its TRB cDNA libraries by 5' RACE, adding UMI labels. From its re-call of the 5' RACE reads, TCRdb lists each CDR3 protein once, without DNA. The listing records some 130,000 distinct CDR3 sequences. This clonotype originated in a human donor in good health. Some clones in this sample may be carry-over from other donors' samples. The sample was naive CXCR3- CD8+ T cells from blood. Regarding subset: CD45RO-CCR7+CD27+CD95- naive CD8+ T cells lacking CXCR3 (TNR3-). The V gene is TRBV28, the J gene TRBJ2-1. CDR3 region: CASRLVGTYNEQFF.